These T cell receptor beta chains were read from a single sample in a study of cytomegalovirus exposure and HLA in healthy donors. Data came from immunoSEQ multiplex PCR; TCRdb stores just in-frame clones and leaves some out. The data show more than 110,000 clones, roughly 10% seen once. Sequences were obtained from PBMCs. Receptors originate from a man aged 45-65 years in good health and CMV-seronegative. CDR3s include the opening cysteine and the closing phenylalanine or tryptophan. A D gene is named only where the DNA matches it firmly. A clone size is listed for some rows: how often the clone was seen (once, few, many), or a class if it is expanded.

CDR3 protein: CASSFSRWGGQPQHF; CDR3 DNA: TGTGCCAGCAGTTTTAGTCGCTGGGGCGGTCAGCCCCAGCATTTT; J gene: TRBJ1-5; CDR3 length: 15; clone size: few; V gene: TRBV28; D gene: NA
CDR3 protein: CASSFTGPDTQYF; CDR3 DNA: TGTGCCAGCAGCTTTACAGGACCAGATACGCAGTATTTT; J gene: TRBJ2-3; CDR3 length: 13; clone size: few; V gene: TRBV5-7; D gene: NA
CDR3 protein: CASSSLSYRGINIQYF; CDR3 DNA: TGTGCCAGCAGTTCCCTCTCCTACAGGGGGATAAACATTCAGTACTTC; J gene: TRBJ2-4; CDR3 length: 16; clone size: NA; V gene: TRBV28; D gene: TRBD1
CDR3 protein: CASSLQGINEKLFF; CDR3 DNA: TGTGCCAGCAGTTTGCAGGGGATTAATGAAAAACTGTTTTTT; J gene: TRBJ1-4; CDR3 length: 14; clone size: NA; V gene: TRBV2; D gene: NA
CDR3 protein: CASSVGTGNTGELFF; CDR3 DNA: TGTGCCAGCAGCGTGGGGACAGGTAACACCGGGGAGCTGTTTTTT; J gene: TRBJ2-2; CDR3 length: 15; clone size: NA; V gene: TRBV9; D gene: TRBD1
CDR3 protein: CASSLVAGYEQYF; CDR3 DNA: TGTGCCAGCAGCTTAGTGGCAGGTTACGAGCAGTACTTC; J gene: TRBJ2-7; CDR3 length: 13; clone size: NA; V gene: TRBV11-2; D gene: NA
CDR3 protein: CASSQDGAEKLFF; CDR3 DNA: TGTGCCAGCAGCCAAGATGGGGCTGAAAAACTGTTTTTT; J gene: TRBJ1-4; CDR3 length: 13; clone size: few; V gene: TRBV4-2; D gene: NA
CDR3 protein: CASRGGLAGPGEFF; CDR3 DNA: TGTGCCAGCAGGGGGGGACTAGCGGGTCCAGGGGAGTTCTTC; J gene: TRBJ2-1; CDR3 length: 14; clone size: NA; V gene: TRBV6-5; D gene: TRBD2
CDR3 protein: CASSLTGDGYTF; CDR3 DNA: TGTGCCAGCAGCTTGACAGGGGATGGCTACACCTTC; J gene: TRBJ1-2; CDR3 length: 12; clone size: few; V gene: TRBV11-2; D gene: TRBD1
CDR3 protein: CASTPGTERETQYF; CDR3 DNA: TGTGCCAGCACCCCAGGGACAGAGAGAGAGACCCAGTACTTC; J gene: TRBJ2-5; CDR3 length: 14; clone size: few; V gene: TRBV6-1; D gene: TRBD1
CDR3 protein: CASSRLGAGAIYNEQFF; CDR3 DNA: TGTGCCAGCAGCCGCCTCGGGGCGGGGGCGATCTACAATGAGCAGTTCTTC; J gene: TRBJ2-1; CDR3 length: 17; clone size: few; V gene: TRBV7-3; D gene: NA
CDR3 protein: CASGRVGGALGYTF; CDR3 DNA: TGTGCCAGCGGACGAGTCGGGGGGGCGCTTGGCTACACCTTC; J gene: TRBJ1-2; CDR3 length: 14; clone size: few; V gene: TRBV27; D gene: NA
CDR3 protein: CASDWTDQETQYF; CDR3 DNA: TGTGCCAGCGACTGGACAGACCAAGAGACCCAGTACTTC; J gene: TRBJ2-5; CDR3 length: 13; clone size: few; V gene: TRBV7-9; D gene: NA
CDR3 protein: CAQPGTGDEQYF; CDR3 DNA: TGTGCCCAACCCGGGACAGGGGACGAGCAGTACTTC; J gene: TRBJ2-7; CDR3 length: 12; clone size: few; V gene: TRBV30; D gene: TRBD1
CDR3 protein: CASRTPGTSGSHNEQFF; CDR3 DNA: TGTGCCAGCAGGACTCCCGGGACTAGCGGGAGCCACAATGAGCAGTTCTTC; J gene: TRBJ2-1; CDR3 length: 17; clone size: NA; V gene: TRBV28; D gene: TRBD2
CDR3 protein: CASSTGGNTEAFF; CDR3 DNA: TGTGCCAGCAGCACAGGGGGGAATACTGAAGCTTTCTTT; J gene: TRBJ1-1; CDR3 length: 13; clone size: NA; V gene: TRBV7-3; D gene: TRBD1
CDR3 protein: CASSLGQFYGYTF; CDR3 DNA: TGTGCCAGCAGCTTGGGACAGTTCTATGGCTACACCTTC; J gene: TRBJ1-2; CDR3 length: 13; clone size: few; V gene: TRBV5-6; D gene: NA
CDR3 protein: CASSPGTSGSRVQYF; CDR3 DNA: TGTGCCAGCAGCCCCGGGACTAGCGGGAGTAGGGTGCAGTATTTT; J gene: TRBJ2-3; CDR3 length: 15; clone size: NA; V gene: TRBV13; D gene: TRBD2
CDR3 protein: CASSHARAGNGYTF; CDR3 DNA: TGCGCCAGCAGCCATGCCAGGGCAGGGAATGGCTACACCTTC; J gene: TRBJ1-2; CDR3 length: 14; clone size: many; V gene: TRBV4-1; D gene: NA
CDR3 protein: CASSVAPSDTYEQYF; CDR3 DNA: TGTGCCAGCAGCGTAGCCCCATCGGACACATACGAGCAGTACTTC; J gene: TRBJ2-7; CDR3 length: 15; clone size: few; V gene: TRBV9; D gene: NA
CDR3 protein: CASSLAAGAEETQYF; CDR3 DNA: TGCGCCAGCAGCTTGGCCGCGGGAGCGGAAGAGACCCAGTACTTC; J gene: TRBJ2-5; CDR3 length: 15; clone size: few; V gene: TRBV5-1; D gene: TRBD2
CDR3 protein: CSVGEGSSYGYTF; CDR3 DNA: TGCAGCGTTGGGGAGGGGTCGTCCTATGGCTACACCTTC; J gene: TRBJ1-2; CDR3 length: 13; clone size: few; V gene: TRBV29-1; D gene: NA
CDR3 protein: CASSPFERTDTQYF; CDR3 DNA: TGTGCCAGCAGCCCTTTCGAGAGGACAGATACGCAGTATTTT; J gene: TRBJ2-3; CDR3 length: 14; clone size: few; V gene: TRBV9; D gene: NA
CDR3 protein: CSGQGLYEQYF; CDR3 DNA: TGCAGTGGACAGGGTCTGTACGAGCAGTACTTC; J gene: TRBJ2-7; CDR3 length: 11; clone size: NA; V gene: TRBV20-1; D gene: TRBD1
CDR3 protein: CASGWTDTDTQYF; CDR3 DNA: TGTGCCAGCGGCTGGACAGACACAGATACGCAGTATTTT; J gene: TRBJ2-3; CDR3 length: 13; clone size: NA; V gene: TRBV6-5; D gene: NA
CDR3 protein: CSVLDALTQYF; CDR3 DNA: TGCAGCGTCCTAGACGCTCTGACGCAGTATTTT; J gene: TRBJ2-3; CDR3 length: 11; clone size: few; V gene: TRBV29-1; D gene: NA
CDR3 protein: CASSLKPAGAPYEQYF; CDR3 DNA: TGTGCCAGCAGTTTAAAGCCAGCGGGGGCTCCCTACGAGCAGTACTTC; J gene: TRBJ2-7; CDR3 length: 16; clone size: few; V gene: TRBV27; D gene: TRBD2
CDR3 protein: CASSFSDWTNTGELFF; CDR3 DNA: TGTGCCAGCAGCTTTTCGGACTGGACGAACACCGGGGAGCTGTTTTTT; J gene: TRBJ2-2; CDR3 length: 16; clone size: few; V gene: TRBV11-2; D gene: NA
CDR3 protein: CASSQPGRAGQYF; CDR3 DNA: TGTGCCAGCTCACAACCGGGCCGAGCTGGGCAGTACTTC; J gene: TRBJ2-7; CDR3 length: 13; clone size: few; V gene: TRBV18; D gene: NA